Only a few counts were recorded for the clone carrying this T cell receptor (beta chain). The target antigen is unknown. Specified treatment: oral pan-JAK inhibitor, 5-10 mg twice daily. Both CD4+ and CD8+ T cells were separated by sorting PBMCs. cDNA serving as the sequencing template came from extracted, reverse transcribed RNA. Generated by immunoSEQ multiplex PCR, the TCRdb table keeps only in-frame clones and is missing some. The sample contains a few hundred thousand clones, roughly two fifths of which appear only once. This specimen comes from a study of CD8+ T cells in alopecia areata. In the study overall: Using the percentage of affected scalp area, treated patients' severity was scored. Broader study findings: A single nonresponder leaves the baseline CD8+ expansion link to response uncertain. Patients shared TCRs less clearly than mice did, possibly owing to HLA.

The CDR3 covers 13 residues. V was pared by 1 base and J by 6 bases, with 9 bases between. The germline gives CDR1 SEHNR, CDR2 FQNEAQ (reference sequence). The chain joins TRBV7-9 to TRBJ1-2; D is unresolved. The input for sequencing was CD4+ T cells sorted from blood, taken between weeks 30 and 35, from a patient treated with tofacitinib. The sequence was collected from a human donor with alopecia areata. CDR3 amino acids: CASSLVRGNGYTF. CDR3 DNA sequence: TGTGCCAGCAGCTTAGTAAGAGGGAATGGCTACACCTTC.